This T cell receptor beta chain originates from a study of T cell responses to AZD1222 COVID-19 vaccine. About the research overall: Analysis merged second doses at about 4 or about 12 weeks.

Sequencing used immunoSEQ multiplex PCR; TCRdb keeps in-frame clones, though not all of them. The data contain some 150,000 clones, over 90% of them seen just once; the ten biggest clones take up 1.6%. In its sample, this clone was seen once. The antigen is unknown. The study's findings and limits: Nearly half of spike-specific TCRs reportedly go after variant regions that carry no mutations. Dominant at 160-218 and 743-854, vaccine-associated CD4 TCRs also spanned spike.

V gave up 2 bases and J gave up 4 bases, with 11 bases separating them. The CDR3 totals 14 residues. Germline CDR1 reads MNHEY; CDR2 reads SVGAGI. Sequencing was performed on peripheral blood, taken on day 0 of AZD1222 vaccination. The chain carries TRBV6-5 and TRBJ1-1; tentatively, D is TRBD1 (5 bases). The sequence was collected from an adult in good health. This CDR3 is CASSYNQGTTEAFF. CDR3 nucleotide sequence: TGTGCCAGCAGTTACAATCAGGGTACCACTGAAGCTTTCTTT.